Listed below are T cell receptor beta chains from one sample, sequenced in a study of T-cell memory formation after mild COVID-19. TCRdb analysed the 5' RACE reads with MiXCR anew, one entry per CDR3 protein. The table shows 360,000 or so distinct CDR3 sequences, with approximately 29% occurring only once. The specimen was PBMCs or a T cell subset sorted from them (not recorded which). The receptors derive from an adult woman who had mild COVID-19 (a few samples of this study predate the infection). Cell type and time point are not known. Each CDR3 is given with its conserved first and last residue. Clone size appears in some rows only: once, few, many, or a class for an expanded clone.

CDR3: CASRTDREGDTQYF
V: TRBV28
J: TRBJ2-3
size: .

CDR3: CASSLRRIPEAFF
V: TRBV5-5
J: TRBJ1-1
size: .

CDR3: CASSLPGHLNEKLFF
V: TRBV7-3
J: TRBJ1-4
size: few

CDR3: CASSPPYLEDGIKTQYF
V: TRBV7-9
J: TRBJ2-5
size: .

CDR3: CASSYSKGQGGNEQFF
V: TRBV6-6
J: TRBJ2-1
size: few

CDR3: CASTLGGRAFF
V: TRBV12-3/TRBV12-4
J: TRBJ1-1
size: few

CDR3: CASSDLRVNNSPLHF
V: TRBV7-8
J: TRBJ1-6
size: .

CDR3: CASSPYRSPAGHNEQYF
V: TRBV7-8
J: TRBJ2-7
size: .

CDR3: CASSQVTGGPLNEQFF
V: TRBV7-8
J: TRBJ2-1
size: .

CDR3: CASPLAGSPHSGANVLTF
V: TRBV21-1
J: TRBJ2-6
size: .

CDR3: CAGTSGSRIDTQYF
V: TRBV6-1
J: TRBJ2-3
size: .

CDR3: CASSLVRNYEQYF
V: TRBV12-3/TRBV12-4
J: TRBJ2-7
size: .

CDR3: CASSPLSGDSYNEQFF
V: TRBV5-1
J: TRBJ2-1
size: few

CDR3: CASTKVVGGSTGELFF
V: TRBV7-2
J: TRBJ2-2
size: few

CDR3: CASSYLGRLDSGANVLTF
V: TRBV6-5
J: TRBJ2-6
size: many

CDR3: CASTQRDYNEQFF
V: TRBV7-9
J: TRBJ2-1
size: few

CDR3: CASSLEIRGYEQYF
V: TRBV7-2
J: TRBJ2-7
size: few

CDR3: CASKLAGVSGELFF
V: TRBV19
J: TRBJ2-2
size: .

CDR3: CASSFPTGTGGADTQYF
V: TRBV12-3/TRBV12-4
J: TRBJ2-3
size: .

CDR3: CAWSETQLEQFF
V: TRBV30
J: TRBJ2-1
size: .

CDR3: CSASRQVPNTEAFF
V: TRBV20-1
J: TRBJ1-1
size: .

CDR3: CASSPTQGSDEQYF
V: TRBV4-3
J: TRBJ2-7
size: .

CDR3: CASSLTGAGSNQPQHF
V: TRBV5-1
J: TRBJ1-5
size: many

CDR3: CASSGEITGELFF
V: TRBV18
J: TRBJ2-2
size: .

CDR3: CASSRDRGQEETQYF
V: TRBV5-1
J: TRBJ2-5
size: .

CDR3: CSAGPGEQYF
V: TRBV20-1
J: TRBJ2-3
size: .

CDR3: CASSRSGLAGAETQYF
V: TRBV4-2
J: TRBJ2-5
size: .

CDR3: CASSLTGTSGATYEQYF
V: TRBV27
J: TRBJ2-7
size: .

CDR3: CAWSVLSSLAGINTGELFF
V: TRBV30
J: TRBJ2-2
size: .

CDR3: CASSEYLLAGSYEQYF
V: TRBV25-1
J: TRBJ2-7
size: .

CDR3: CASSLLAGGANTGELFF
V: TRBV7-6
J: TRBJ2-2
size: .

CDR3: CASSPGKGTSGTQETQYF
V: TRBV9
J: TRBJ2-5
size: .

CDR3: CASSRTDVGDTGELFF
V: TRBV5-6
J: TRBJ2-2
size: few

CDR3: CASSEWERGEETQYF
V: TRBV25-1
J: TRBJ2-5
size: .

CDR3: CASSSGASWEQYF
V: TRBV7-9
J: TRBJ2-7
size: few

CDR3: CASSAVGGGNTEAFF
V: TRBV5-1
J: TRBJ1-1
size: .

CDR3: CASSLAEHSYNEQFF
V: TRBV12-3/TRBV12-4
J: TRBJ2-1
size: .

CDR3: CASRVLAGATDTQYF
V: TRBV2
J: TRBJ2-3
size: .

CDR3: CASTSGSGNTIYF
V: TRBV4-1
J: TRBJ1-3
size: few

CDR3: CASSEITYEQYF
V: TRBV6-1
J: TRBJ2-7
size: .

CDR3: CSAPGQLNTGELFF
V: TRBV20-1
J: TRBJ2-2
size: .

CDR3: CATSGGQGPQHF
V: TRBV24-1
J: TRBJ1-5
size: few

CDR3: CASSRGTGTSNTGELFF
V: TRBV9
J: TRBJ2-2
size: .

CDR3: CSARVGWTEAFF
V: TRBV20-1
J: TRBJ1-1
size: .

CDR3: CASSRGQAVNYGYTF
V: TRBV19
J: TRBJ1-2
size: .

CDR3: CSVEDRGDTIYF
V: TRBV29-1
J: TRBJ1-3
size: .

CDR3: CSVEGGQEGYEQYF
V: TRBV29-1
J: TRBJ2-7
size: .

CDR3: CASSRRFSGTGGDEQYF
V: TRBV5-6
J: TRBJ2-7
size: few

CDR3: CASSQNRVEKLFF
V: TRBV14
J: TRBJ1-4
size: .

CDR3: CASSLQGDRGYEQYF
V: TRBV18
J: TRBJ2-7
size: .

CDR3: CASSQVGQGTGTQYF
V: TRBV4-1
J: TRBJ2-5
size: .

CDR3: CSVLEGQGYEQYF
V: TRBV29-1
J: TRBJ2-7
size: few

CDR3: CSARDGGTEAFF
V: TRBV20-1
J: TRBJ1-1
size: .

CDR3: CAISAVLAGEANIQYF
V: TRBV10-3
J: TRBJ2-4
size: .